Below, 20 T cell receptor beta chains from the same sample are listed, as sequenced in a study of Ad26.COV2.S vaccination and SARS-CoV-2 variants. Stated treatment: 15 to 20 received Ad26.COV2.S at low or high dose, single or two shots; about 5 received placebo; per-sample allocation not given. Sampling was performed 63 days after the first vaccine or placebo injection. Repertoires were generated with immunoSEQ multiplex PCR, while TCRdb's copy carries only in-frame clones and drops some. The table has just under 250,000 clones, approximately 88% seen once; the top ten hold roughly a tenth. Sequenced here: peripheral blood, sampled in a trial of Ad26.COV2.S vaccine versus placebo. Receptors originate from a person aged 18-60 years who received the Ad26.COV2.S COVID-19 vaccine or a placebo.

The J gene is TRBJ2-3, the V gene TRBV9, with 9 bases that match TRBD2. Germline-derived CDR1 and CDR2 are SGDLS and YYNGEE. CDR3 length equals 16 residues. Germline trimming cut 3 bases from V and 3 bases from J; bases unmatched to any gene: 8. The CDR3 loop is CASSEFGAGGTDTQYF. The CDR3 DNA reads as TGTGCCAGCAGCGAGTTTGGAGCGGGGGGTACAGATACGCAGTATTTT.

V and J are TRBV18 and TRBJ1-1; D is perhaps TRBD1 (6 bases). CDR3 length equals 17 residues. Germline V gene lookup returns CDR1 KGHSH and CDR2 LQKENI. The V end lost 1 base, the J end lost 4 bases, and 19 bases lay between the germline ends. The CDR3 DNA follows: TGTGCCAGCTCACCACTTAACAGGGCCCATGGCGTCACTGAAGCTTTCTTT. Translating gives CASSPLNRAHGVTEAFF.

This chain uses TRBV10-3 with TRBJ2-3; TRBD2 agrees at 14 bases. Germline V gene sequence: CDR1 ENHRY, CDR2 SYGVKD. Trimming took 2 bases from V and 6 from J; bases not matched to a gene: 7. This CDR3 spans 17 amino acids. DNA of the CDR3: TGTGCCATCAGTGAGGCCGGGACTAGCGGGAGTAAGGATACGCAGTATTTT. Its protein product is CAISEAGTSGSKDTQYF.

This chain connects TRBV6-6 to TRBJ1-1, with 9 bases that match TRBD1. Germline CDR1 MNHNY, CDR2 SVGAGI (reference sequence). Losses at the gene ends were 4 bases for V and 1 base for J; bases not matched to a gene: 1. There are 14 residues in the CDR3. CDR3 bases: TGTGCCAGCAGTTGGGACAGGGAGAACACTGAAGCTTTCTTT. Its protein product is CASSWDRENTEAFF.

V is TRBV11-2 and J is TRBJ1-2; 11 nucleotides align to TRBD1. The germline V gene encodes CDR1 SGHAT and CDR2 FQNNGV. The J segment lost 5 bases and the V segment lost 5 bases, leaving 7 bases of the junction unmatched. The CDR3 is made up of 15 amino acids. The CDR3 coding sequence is TGTGCCAGCAGCCCCCCGGGACAGGGGGTTTATGGCTACACCTTC. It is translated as CASSPPGQGVYGYTF.

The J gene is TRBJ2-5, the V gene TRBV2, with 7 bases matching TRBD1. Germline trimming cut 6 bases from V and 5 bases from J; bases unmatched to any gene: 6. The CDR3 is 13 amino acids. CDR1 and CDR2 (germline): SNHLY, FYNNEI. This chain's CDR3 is CASSANRGETQYF. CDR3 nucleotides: TGTGCCAGCAGCGCTAACAGGGGTGAGACCCAGTACTTC.

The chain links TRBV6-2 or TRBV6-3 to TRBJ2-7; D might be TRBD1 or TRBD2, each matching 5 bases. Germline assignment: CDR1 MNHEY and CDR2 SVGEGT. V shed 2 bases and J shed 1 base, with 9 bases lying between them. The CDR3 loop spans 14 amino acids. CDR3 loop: CASSYSGTSYEQYF. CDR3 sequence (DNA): TGTGCCAGCAGTTACAGTGGGACGTCCTACGAGCAGTACTTC.

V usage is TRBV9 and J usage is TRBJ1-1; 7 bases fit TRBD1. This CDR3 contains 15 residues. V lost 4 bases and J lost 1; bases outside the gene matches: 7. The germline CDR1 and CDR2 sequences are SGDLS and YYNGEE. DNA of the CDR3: TGTGCCAGCAGCCCAGGGGACAGACCGAACACTGAAGCTTTCTTT. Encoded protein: CASSPGDRPNTEAFF. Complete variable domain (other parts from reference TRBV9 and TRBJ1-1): DSGVTQTPKHLITATGQRVTLRCSPRSGDLSVYWYQQSLDQGLQFLIQYYNGEERAKGNILERFSAQQFPDLHSELNLSSLELGDSALYFCASSPGDRPNTEAFFGQGTRLTVV.

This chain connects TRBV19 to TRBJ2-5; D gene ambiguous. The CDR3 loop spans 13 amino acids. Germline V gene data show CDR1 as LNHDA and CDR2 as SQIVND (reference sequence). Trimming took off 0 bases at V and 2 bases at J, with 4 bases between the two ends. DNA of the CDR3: TGTGCCAGTAGTATAGACAGGCAAGAGACCCAGTACTTC. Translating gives CASSIDRQETQYF.

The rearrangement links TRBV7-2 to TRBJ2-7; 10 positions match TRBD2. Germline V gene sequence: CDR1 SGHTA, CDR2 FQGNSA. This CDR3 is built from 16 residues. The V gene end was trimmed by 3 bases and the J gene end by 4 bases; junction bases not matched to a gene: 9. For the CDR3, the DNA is TGTGCCAGCAGCTTGACTAGCGGGCTCCCGGATTACGAGCAGTACTTC. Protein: CASSLTSGLPDYEQYF.

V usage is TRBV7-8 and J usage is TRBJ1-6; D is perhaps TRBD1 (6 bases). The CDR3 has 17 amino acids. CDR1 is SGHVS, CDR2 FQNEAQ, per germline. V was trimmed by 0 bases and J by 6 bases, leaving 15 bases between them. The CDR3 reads CASSLARGGRSNSPLHF. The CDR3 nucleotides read TGTGCCAGCAGCTTAGCGCGTGGGGGCCGCTCTAATTCACCCCTCCACTTT.

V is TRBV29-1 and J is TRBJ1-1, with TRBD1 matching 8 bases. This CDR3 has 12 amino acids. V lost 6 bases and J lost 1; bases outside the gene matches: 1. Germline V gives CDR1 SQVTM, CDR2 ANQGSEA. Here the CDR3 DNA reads TGCAGCGTAGGACAGGGGAACACTGAAGCTTTCTTT. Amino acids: CSVGQGNTEAFF.

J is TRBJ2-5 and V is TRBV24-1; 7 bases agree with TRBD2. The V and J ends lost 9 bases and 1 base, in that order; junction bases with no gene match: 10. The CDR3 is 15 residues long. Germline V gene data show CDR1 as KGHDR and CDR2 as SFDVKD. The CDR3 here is CATAKQAGAQETQYF. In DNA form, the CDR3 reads TGTGCCACCGCGAAACAGGCGGGAGCCCAAGAGACCCAGTACTTC.

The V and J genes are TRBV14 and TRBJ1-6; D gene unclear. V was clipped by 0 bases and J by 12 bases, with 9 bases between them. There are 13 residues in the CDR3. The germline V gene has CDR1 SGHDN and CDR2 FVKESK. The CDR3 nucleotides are TGTGCCAGCAGCCAAGATTGGGGATTACCCCTCCACTTT. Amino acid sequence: CASSQDWGLPLHF.

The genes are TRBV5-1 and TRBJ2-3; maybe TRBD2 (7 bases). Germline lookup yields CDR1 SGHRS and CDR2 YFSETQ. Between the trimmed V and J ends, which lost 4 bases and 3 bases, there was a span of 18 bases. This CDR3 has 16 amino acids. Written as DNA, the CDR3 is TGCGCCAGCAGCCTTTCTGGGGGCGGGAGTACAGATACGCAGTATTTT. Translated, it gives CASSLSGGGSTDTQYF.

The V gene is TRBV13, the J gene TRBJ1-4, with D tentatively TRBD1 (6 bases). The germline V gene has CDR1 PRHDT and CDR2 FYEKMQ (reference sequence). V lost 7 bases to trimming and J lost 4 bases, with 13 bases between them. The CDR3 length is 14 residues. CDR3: CASTSGQHNEKLFF. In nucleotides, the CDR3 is TGTGCCAGCACCTCTGGACAGCATAATGAAAAACTGTTTTTT. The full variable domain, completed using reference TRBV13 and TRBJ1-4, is AAGVIQSPRHLIKEKRETATLKCYPIPRHDTVYWYQQGPGQDPQFLISFYEKMQSDKGSIPDRFSAQQFSDYHSELNMSSLELGDSALYFCASTSGQHNEKLFFGSGTQLSVL.

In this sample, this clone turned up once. The CDR3 is CASSLRSRAAAGVAYNEQFF. The CDR3 DNA reads as TGTGCCAGCAGTTTACGCTCCCGGGCCGCAGCGGGAGTGGCCTACAATGAGCAGTTCTTC. The rearrangement links TRBV28 to TRBJ2-1, with 8 bases aligning to TRBD2. J gave up 2 bases and V 2 bases, and 17 bases lay outside the gene matches. In germline, CDR1 is MDHEN, CDR2 SYDVKM. The CDR3 has 20 residues.

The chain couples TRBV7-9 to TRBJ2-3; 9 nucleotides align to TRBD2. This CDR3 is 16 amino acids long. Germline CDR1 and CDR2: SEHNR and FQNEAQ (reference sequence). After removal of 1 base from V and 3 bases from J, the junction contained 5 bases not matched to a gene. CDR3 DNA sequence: TGTGCCAGCAGCTTAGAGGCGGGGGGGCAGACAGATACGCAGTATTTT. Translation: CASSLEAGGQTDTQYF.

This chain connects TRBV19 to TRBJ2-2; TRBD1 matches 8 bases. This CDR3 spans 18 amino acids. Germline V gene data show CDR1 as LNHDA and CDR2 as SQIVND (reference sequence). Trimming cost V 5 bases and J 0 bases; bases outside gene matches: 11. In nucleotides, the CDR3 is TGTGCCAGTAGTTACGGCCGGGCAGGGGGCCCGAACACCGGGGAGCTGTTTTTT. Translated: CASSYGRAGGPNTGELFF.

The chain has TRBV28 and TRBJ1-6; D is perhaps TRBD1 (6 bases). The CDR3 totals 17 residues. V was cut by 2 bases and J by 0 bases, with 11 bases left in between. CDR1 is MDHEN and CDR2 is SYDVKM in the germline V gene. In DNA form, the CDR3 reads TGTGCCAGCAGTTTAGGACAGCAAATCTCCTATAATTCACCCCTCCACTTT. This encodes CASSLGQQISYNSPLHF.